These 5 T cell receptor beta chains share one sample of origin, sequenced in a study of cytomegalovirus exposure and HLA in healthy donors. The PCR ran on 60 Vbeta and 13 Jbeta primers. TCRdb keeps only in-frame clones here, not all; method: immunoSEQ multiplex PCR. The table records approximately 110,000 clones, approximately 83% of them present only once. The sequencing sample was made of PBMCs. These receptors all stem from a man aged 18 to 35 in good health and CMV-seronegative.

The chain links TRBV2 to TRBJ1-3; D possibly corresponds to TRBD1 (6 bases). Trimming left V 6 bases short and J 3 bases short, with 15 bases between. Germline V gene lookup returns CDR1 SNHLY and CDR2 FYNNEI. This CDR3 region has 15 residues. The CDR3: CASSRERTVGNTIYF. For the CDR3, the DNA is TGTGCCAGCAGCCGCGAACGGACAGTTGGAAACACCATATATTTT.

This chain joins TRBV28 and TRBJ2-3; D perhaps matches TRBD2 (7 bases). The germline V gene has CDR1 MDHEN and CDR2 SYDVKM. The CDR3 is 15 residues long. With 2 bases removed from V and 6 bases from J, the gap between germline ends came to 15 bases. The CDR3 reads CASSLRGGGRDTQYF. CDR3 bases: TGTGCCAGCAGTTTACGCGGGGGCGGCCGGGATACGCAGTATTTT.

This clone was detected once. The V and J genes are TRBV7-9 and TRBJ1-1; the D gene is possibly TRBD1 (6 bases). The V gene lost 7 bases and the J gene lost 4 bases, with 16 bases spanning the gap. The CDR3 runs to 14 residues. Germline lookup yields CDR1 SEHNR and CDR2 FQNEAQ (reference sequence). CDR3 amino acids: CASIRTGPGTEAFF. The CDR3 DNA sequence: TGTGCCAGCATCAGAACAGGGCCGGGCACTGAAGCTTTCTTT.

V usage is TRBV9 and J usage is TRBJ2-3, with 13 bases lining up with TRBD2. Per germline, CDR1 SGDLS and CDR2 YYNGEE. V dropped 3 bases and J dropped 0; count of bases not matched to a gene: 10. This CDR3 is built from 19 residues. The CDR3 region is CASSALTSGRATSTDTQYF. For the CDR3, the DNA is TGTGCCAGCAGCGCCCTCACTAGCGGGAGGGCCACTAGCACAGATACGCAGTATTTT.

The chain joins TRBV11-3 to TRBJ2-2; 7 positions agree with TRBD1. J gave up 1 base and V 0 bases, and 2 bases lay outside the gene matches. Germline V gene data show CDR1 as SGHNT and CDR2 as YENEEA. This CDR3 comprises 16 residues. The CDR3 DNA follows: TGTGCCAGCAGCTTAGAAGGGGGCAAGAACACCGGGGAGCTGTTTTTT. Its translation is CASSLEGGKNTGELFF.